This T cell receptor beta chain comes out of a study of blood T cell repertoires in COVID-19. Across the whole study: Samples taken during acute and convalescent COVID-19 were collected in the United States, Italy and Spain. T cells, B-cell-depleted T cells, or PBMCs provided the cDNA or gDNA that served as material.

Notes on this clone: Other DNA sequences in the same sample also yield this CDR3.

Germline trimming cut 2 bases from V and 2 bases from J; bases unmatched to any gene: 3. CDR1 is SGHRS and CDR2 is YFSETQ in the germline V gene. This CDR3 spans 14 amino acids. Seattle's enrolled individuals joined amid active infection and were then monitored longitudinally. Original handling: By means of reference gene primer amplification, nucleated cell counts were estimated. Produced via immunoSEQ multiplex PCR; TCRdb's table is partial and in-frame only. V and J calls plus clone size are reproduced from that table; the DNA served to infer D and trimming. The sample has roughly 140,000 clones, about 88% seen once.

This rearrangement joins TRBV5-1 to TRBJ1-1, with 7 bases that match TRBD1. Sequences were obtained from peripheral blood. The clonotype was recovered from a woman aged 55-70 years with COVID-19, enrolled during active disease. CDR3 coding DNA: TGCGCCAGCAGCTTAGGAGGGGGCAACACTGAAGCTTTCTTT. Translation gives CASSLGGGNTEAFF.